The 15 T cell receptor beta chains presented below share a single source sample, sequenced in a study of T cell changes during pregnancy in multiple sclerosis. Produced via immunoSEQ multiplex PCR; TCRdb's table is partial and in-frame only. The sample carries tens of thousands of clones, 85% to 95% recorded once. Sequenced here: peripheral blood, sampled in the third trimester of pregnancy. The receptors originated from a female donor with multiple sclerosis, enrolled in a pregnancy study.

CDR3 bases: TGTGCCTGGAGTGTACTAGGGCAGGGGGAGCAGTACTTC. This translates into CAWSVLGQGEQYF. The gene calls are TRBV30 and TRBJ2-7; TRBD1 might be the D (6 bases). CDR3 length: 13 amino acids. Trimming shortened V by 0 bases and J by 7 bases, and 13 bases separated the two germline ends. Germline-derived CDR1 and CDR2 are GTSNPN and SVGIG (reference sequence).

The chain carries TRBV19 and TRBJ2-2; D unresolved. Trimming removed 4 bases at V and 3 bases at J, with 21 bases between. The length of the CDR3 is 18 residues. From germline, CDR1 is LNHDA and CDR2 SQIVND (reference sequence). The CDR3 spells CASSKPLTVLSYTGELFF. As DNA, the CDR3 is TGTGCCAGTAGTAAACCCTTAACGGTCCTGTCCTACACCGGGGAGCTGTTTTTT.

The chain uses TRBV5-1 and TRBJ2-7; the match to TRBD1 covers 10 bases. With V trimmed by 2 bases and J by 5 bases, 4 bases remained unmatched. CDR1 is SGHRS, CDR2 YFSETQ, per germline. The CDR3 covers 14 residues. The DNA of the CDR3 is TGCGCCAGCAGCTTCGCAGGACAGGGGGACGAGCAGTACTTC. It is translated as CASSFAGQGDEQYF.

This chain joins TRBV30 and TRBJ2-7; D possibly corresponds to TRBD1 (6 bases). V was clipped by 3 bases and J by 3 bases, with 9 bases between them. This CDR3 contains 12 residues. The germline V gene has CDR1 GTSNPN and CDR2 SVGIG (reference sequence). The CDR3 spells CAWSTGIYEQYF. In DNA, the CDR3 is TGTGCCTGGAGCACAGGGATCTACGAGCAGTACTTC.

This chain links TRBV29-1 with TRBJ2-5, with TRBD1 identical over 7 bases. The CDR3 covers 13 residues. The junction had 2 bases not matched to a gene; V was cut back by 3 bases and J by 1 base. Germline V CDR1 and CDR2: SQVTM, ANQGSEA. DNA for the CDR3: TGCAGCGTTGATCGGGACAGCCAAGAGACCCAGTACTTC. Encoded protein: CSVDRDSQETQYF.

The J gene is TRBJ1-5, the V gene TRBV5-4; D ambiguous. With 4 bases removed from V and 0 bases from J, the gap between germline ends came to 11 bases. This CDR3 has 15 amino acids. Germline V CDR1 and CDR2: SGHNT, YYREEE (reference sequence). The CDR3 nucleotides read TGTGCCAGCAGCCCTGAACCTACTAGCAATCAGCCCCAGCATTTT. The encoded protein is CASSPEPTSNQPQHF.

The rearrangement links TRBV15 to TRBJ1-1, with 10 bases fitting TRBD1. V lost 3 bases, J lost 1 base, and 2 bases stayed unmatched. The CDR3 covers 15 residues. Germline CDR1 LNHNV, CDR2 YYDKDF (reference sequence). In DNA, the CDR3 is TGTGCCACCAGCAGGGACAGGGGGGCGAACACTGAAGCTTTCTTT. It specifies CATSRDRGANTEAFF.

V and J are TRBV5-1 and TRBJ2-2; TRBD1 matches at 7 bases. V dropped 0 bases and J dropped 2; count of bases not matched to a gene: 10. Germline V lookup: CDR1 SGHRS, CDR2 YFSETQ. This CDR3 contains 18 residues. In DNA, the CDR3 is TGCGCCAGCAGCTTGGGCCCCTACAGGGGCCCAAACACCGGGGAGCTGTTTTTT. It is translated as CASSLGPYRGPNTGELFF.

The chain uses TRBV7-9 and TRBJ2-7; 7 positions agree with TRBD2. CDR1 is SEHNR, CDR2 FQNEAQ, per germline (reference sequence). The trim removed 5 bases at V and 1 base at J, leaving 11 bases unmatched. This CDR3 comprises 16 residues. This CDR3 is CASSPLGSSGSYEQYF. DNA of the CDR3: TGTGCCAGCAGCCCGCTGGGGTCTAGCGGTTCCTACGAGCAGTACTTC.

CDR3 coding DNA: TGTGCCAGCAGCCCGGGGGGGGGCGCCTATGGCTACACCTTC. It codes for CASSPGGGAYGYTF. V and J are TRBV5-4 and TRBJ1-2, with D tentatively TRBD1 (6 bases). Germline CDR1 is SGHNT and CDR2 is YYREEE (reference sequence). The ends were cut back, 4 bases at V and 4 bases at J, with 14 bases in the middle. The CDR3 length is 14 residues. Using reference TRBV5-4 and TRBJ1-2 for the parts outside the CDR3, the full variable domain is ETGVTQSPTHLIKTRGQQVTLRCSSQSGHNTVSWYQQALGQGPQFIFQYYREEENGRGNFPPRFSGLQFPNYSSELNVNALELDDSALYLCASSPGGGAYGYTFGSGTRLTVV.

The rearrangement uses TRBV11-2 and TRBJ2-1; tentative D call: TRBD2 (5 bases). CDR3 length: 14 amino acids. With 2 bases removed from V and 7 bases from J, the gap between germline ends came to 12 bases. CDR1 SGHAT and CDR2 FQNNGV come from the germline V gene. Here the CDR3 DNA reads TGTGCCAGCAGCTTATTATCGGGGAGAAATGAGCAGTTCTTC. Amino acids: CASSLLSGRNEQFF.

The chain is built from TRBV5-6 and TRBJ1-1; TRBD1 matches at 9 bases. V gave up 3 bases and J gave up 3 bases; unmatched junction bases: 6. CDR3 size: 15 residues. Germline V gives CDR1 SGHDT, CDR2 YYEEEE. DNA for the CDR3: TGTGCCAGCAGCTGGGACAGGGCGGCTCACACTGAAGCTTTCTTT. Translated: CASSWDRAAHTEAFF.

This chain uses TRBV27 with TRBJ1-6; 10 positions match TRBD1. J gave up 10 bases and V 5 bases, and 5 bases lay outside the gene matches. Germline CDR1 is MNHEY and CDR2 is SMNVEV (reference sequence). CDR3 length: 14 residues. CDR3 amino acids: CASSDRGLRSPLHF. The CDR3 DNA reads as TGTGCCAGCAGTGACAGGGGGCTTAGGTCACCCCTCCACTTT.

The chain recombines TRBV2 with TRBJ1-2; unclear D gene. The V end lost 3 bases, the J end lost 1 base, and 9 bases lay between the germline ends. Germline-derived CDR1 and CDR2 are SNHLY and FYNNEI. The CDR3 length is 14 residues. The CDR3 DNA follows: TGTGCCAGCAGTGACCCCGGGGATAACTATGGCTACACCTTC. The encoded protein is CASSDPGDNYGYTF.

V is TRBV4-1 and J is TRBJ1-6; tentatively, D is TRBD1 (5 bases). The germline V and J ends were trimmed by 0 bases and 7 bases, with 10 bases remaining between them. Germline V gene sequence: CDR1 MGHRA, CDR2 YSYEKL. The CDR3 length is 15 residues. In DNA form, the CDR3 reads TGCGCCAGCAGCCAAGATACAGGCCCAAATTCACCCCTCCACTTT. This codes for CASSQDTGPNSPLHF.